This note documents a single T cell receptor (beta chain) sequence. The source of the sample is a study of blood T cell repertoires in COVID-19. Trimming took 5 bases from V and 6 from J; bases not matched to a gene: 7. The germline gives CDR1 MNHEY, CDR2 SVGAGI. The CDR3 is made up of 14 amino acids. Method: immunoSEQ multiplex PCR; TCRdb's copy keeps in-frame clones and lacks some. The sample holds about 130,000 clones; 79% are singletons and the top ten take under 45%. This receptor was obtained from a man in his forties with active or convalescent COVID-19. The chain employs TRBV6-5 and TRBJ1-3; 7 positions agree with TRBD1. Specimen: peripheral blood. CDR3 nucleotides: TGTGCCAGCAGTCCCAGGGGGATTGAAAACACCATATATTTT. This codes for CASSPRGIENTIYF.